This T cell receptor (beta chain) is from a study of cytomegalovirus exposure and HLA in healthy donors. Findings of the study overall: Rare TCR sequences dominated, though some public TCRs recurred in many donors. TCR association rates varied by HLA locus in a later analysis, with DRB1 highest and HLA-C lowest.

This PCR relied on a set of 60 Vbeta primers and 13 Jbeta primers. Using immunoSEQ multiplex PCR, the repertoire was profiled, and TCRdb retains in-frame clones only, with some absent. The sample carries some 100,000 clones, 70% to 85% recorded once. Turning to this clone: Its antigen is not identified.

After removal of 6 bases from V and 6 bases from J, the junction contained 6 bases not matched to a gene. The germline V gene encodes CDR1 MDHEN and CDR2 SYDVKM. The CDR3 totals 14 residues. Sample: PBMCs. The J gene is TRBJ2-1, the V gene TRBV28, with 9 bases that match TRBD1. The source is a woman aged 18-29 years in good health and CMV-seronegative. The CDR3 DNA is TGTGCCAGCAGACCTCCGGGACAGGGCAATGAGCAGTTCTTC. Its protein product is CASRPPGQGNEQFF.